This T cell receptor beta chain was captured in a study of T cells in Graves' hyperthyroidism and ophthalmopathy (dated by TCRdb to the late 2010s). About the full investigation: Peripheral blood was sampled at the time of initial diagnosis, prior to any treatment. To identify distinguishing TCR V-J signatures, a discovery cohort of about 100 patients was used, comprising some 45 with Graves' ophthalmopathy and 55 to 65 with stable Graves' hyperthyroidism. Prospective prediction of ophthalmopathy was tested in an independent validation cohort consisting of roughly 20 hyperthyroidism patients and approximately 16 patients who later progressed to ophthalmopathy. The approximately 90 discovery patients were randomly split 7:3 into training and test sets. In about 6 Graves' hyperthyroidism patients, the study also compared T-cell repertoires from thyroid tissue with T-cell repertoires from blood. After blood sampling, hyperthyroidism patients were treated with methimazole at a starting dose of 30 mg daily, and ophthalmopathy patients were treated with high-dose intravenous methylprednisolone. According to the paper, TCR Vbeta CDR3 sequencing was carried out on about 140 peripheral blood samples, which came from around 43 ophthalmopathy, 75 to 80 hyperthyroidism and roughly 17 progressor patients.

TCR beta CDR3 regions were amplified from RNA transcripts. For the first round of RT-PCR on the TCR CDR3, the HTBI primer set was used together with the Qiagen OneStep RT-PCR kit. Libraries were constructed in a second round of multiplex PCR, after which size selection and purification were performed. Libraries were sequenced paired-end with 100 bp reads on an Illumina HiSeq2000. The authors' pipeline ran thus. Raw data were processed with SOAPnuke, discarding reads with adapters, uncalled bases, mean Phred below 15, or no exact constant-primer or identifier match. COPE v1.2.5 was used to merge the high-quality paired reads, and each unique nucleotide sequence was defined as a clonotype. MiTCR v1.1 was used to align clonotypes to the IMGT TRBV, TRBD and TRBJ reference segments. The analysis was restricted to V-J combinations with a frequency above 0.0001, which together covered about 99% of the repertoires. A TCS score was defined as the ratio of F50 (clonal expansion) to E x V (chaos), with BLOSUM62-based TCRdist applied between CDR3 peptides within each V-J. Welch's t-statistics and random forest reduced around 510 V-J features to 10 to 15, which were used in a naive Bayes classifier (R e1071). In TCRdb, the public reads were trimmed at Q25 with fastp and aligned with MiXCR, with productive beta chains retained. Each CDR3 protein appears once, grouped with its most common genes and DNA. TCRdb's processing, not the authors', yielded these V and J calls. The sample table shows about 600,000 distinct CDR3 sequences, and more than 15% are seen once. The top ten clonotypes cover roughly 3% of the sample.

Ophthalmopathy patients had moderately to severely active disease, with a Clinical Activity Score of 3 or more, a NOSPECS grade of 4 or more, and a disease duration of less than 3 months. Any patient with an uncontrolled infection, another autoimmune disease, pregnancy or lactation was excluded. Diagnoses were established on the basis of clinical symptoms, serum thyroxine and TRAb, thyroid ultrasound, and orbital computed tomography. PBMCs were isolated from about 10 ml of fresh peripheral blood by Ficoll-Paque density gradient centrifugation. Total RNA was extracted with Trizol reagent, and quality was checked on an Agilent 2100 Bioanalyzer. What the authors observed across the whole study: In cross-validation, a model built on a 13 V-J signature told ophthalmopathy apart from stable hyperthyroidism with less than 90% sensitivity and roughly 81% specificity, and in testing the same model reached 80%/75%. No statistical method was used to fix the sample size in advance, and group allocation was not hidden from the investigators. Most expanded thyroid clonotypes (frequency above 0.001) were also detected in blood, suggesting blood repertoires may reflect thyroid immune responses. During validation, the model predicted progression to ophthalmopathy a median of about 6.5 months ahead of onset, with around 70% sensitivity and more than 72% specificity.

The CDR3 sequence holds 14 residues, the cysteine and phenylalanine included. Only the CDR3 region is kept as DNA, spanning 42 bases read in frame from base 1. CDR1 and CDR2, looked up from the germline V gene, are SGHRS and YFSETQ. V lost 4 bases and J lost 7 bases; the stretch between them is 15 bases long. In its sample, this clonotype was seen a few times. Its antigen is still unknown. Base qualities are not at hand, and no much larger clone is one base apart. The sample comprised blood. This TCR derives from a woman in her forties with Graves' ophthalmopathy. The chain employs TRBV5-1 and TRBJ2-1; TRBD1 is perhaps the D gene, given 6 matching bases. This receptor carries the CDR3 CASSIQGRLNEQFF. The nucleotide sequence reads TGCGCCAGCAGCATACAGGGCCGTTTGAATGAGCAGTTCTTC.